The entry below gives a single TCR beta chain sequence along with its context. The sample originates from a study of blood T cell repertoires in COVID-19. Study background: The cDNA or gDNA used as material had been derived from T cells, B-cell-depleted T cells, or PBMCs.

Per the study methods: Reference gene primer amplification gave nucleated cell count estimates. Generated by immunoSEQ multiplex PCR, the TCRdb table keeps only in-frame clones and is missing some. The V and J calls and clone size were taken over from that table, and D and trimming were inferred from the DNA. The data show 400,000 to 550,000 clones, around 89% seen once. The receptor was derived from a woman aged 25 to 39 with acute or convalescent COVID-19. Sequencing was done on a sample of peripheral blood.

CDR3 loop: CASSLIGGAEAFF. The DNA for the CDR3 is TGCGCCAGCAGCTTGATCGGGGGGGCTGAAGCTTTCTTT. This chain connects TRBV5-1 to TRBJ1-1, with D possibly being TRBD1 (5 bases). The germline gives CDR1 SGHRS, CDR2 YFSETQ. V gave up 1 base and J gave up 6 bases, with 10 bases separating them. The CDR3 contains 13 residues.